This TCR beta chain is from a study of cytomegalovirus exposure and HLA in healthy donors. This CDR3 is 17 amino acids long. The V end lost 8 bases, the J end lost 2 bases, and 21 bases lay between the germline ends. CDR1 and CDR2 (germline): PRHDT, FYEKMQ (reference sequence). PCR amplification relied on 60 Vbeta primers (plus 13 Jbeta primers). The assay was immunoSEQ multiplex PCR, and TCRdb's table has in-frame clones only and misses some. The repertoire holds approximately 77,000 clones, with around 79% as singletons. The source is a man aged 35 to 55 in good health and CMV-seronegative. The chain recombines TRBV13 with TRBJ2-2; tentative D call: TRBD2 (5 bases). The sequenced sample consisted of PBMCs. This CDR3 reads CASHYSLPGINTGELFF. The CDR3 nucleotides are TGTGCCAGCCATTACTCATTACCGGGAATCAACACCGGGGAGCTGTTTTTT.